This entry describes one T cell receptor (beta chain). As yet, its antigen is unknown. The CDR3 covers 14 residues. Trimming stripped 3 bases from V and 2 bases from J, with 5 bases between. Looked up from germline, CDR1 is MDHEN and CDR2 is SYDVKM. PCR primers comprised 60 Vbeta and 13 Jbeta primers. Assay used: immunoSEQ multiplex PCR; TCRdb lists only in-frame clones, some missing. The sample records more than 150,000 clones, 80% to 85% being singletons. The sample originates from a study of cytomegalovirus exposure and HLA in healthy donors. Study results and caveats: Later analysis showed TCR association rates varying by HLA locus, highest for DRB1 and lowest for HLA-C. In a later analysis, productive TCRs from donors in an Asian-associated ancestry cluster reportedly carried fewer N-insertions than the cohort mean.

This receptor was taken from a man aged 45-65 years in good health and CMV-seronegative. The specimen was PBMCs. J is TRBJ2-6 and V is TRBV28; tentative D call: TRBD2 (5 bases). The CDR3 bases are TGTGCCAGCAGTTTCGGGGCTGGGGCCAACGTCCTGACTTTC. Translated: CASSFGAGANVLTF.